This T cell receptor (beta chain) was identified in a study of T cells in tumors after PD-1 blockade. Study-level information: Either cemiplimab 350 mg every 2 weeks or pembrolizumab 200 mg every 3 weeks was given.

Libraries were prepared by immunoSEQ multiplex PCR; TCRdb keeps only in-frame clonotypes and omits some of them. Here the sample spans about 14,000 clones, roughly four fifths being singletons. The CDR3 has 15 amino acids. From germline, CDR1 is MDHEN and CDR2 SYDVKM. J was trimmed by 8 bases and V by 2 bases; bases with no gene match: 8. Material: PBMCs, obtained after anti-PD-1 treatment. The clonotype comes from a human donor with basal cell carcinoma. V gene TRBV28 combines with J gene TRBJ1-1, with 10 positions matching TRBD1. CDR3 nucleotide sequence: TGTGCCAGCAGTTTAGCGGACAGGGGGAATAAGGAAGCTTTCTTT. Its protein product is CASSLADRGNKEAFF.